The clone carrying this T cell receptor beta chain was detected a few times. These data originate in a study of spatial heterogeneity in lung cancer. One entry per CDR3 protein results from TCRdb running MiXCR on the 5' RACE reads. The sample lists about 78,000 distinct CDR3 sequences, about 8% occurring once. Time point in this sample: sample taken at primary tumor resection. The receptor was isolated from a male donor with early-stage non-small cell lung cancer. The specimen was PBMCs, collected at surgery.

The CDR3 region has the DNA TGCAGTGCACTGGGACAGGGAATAGCCCCATACGAGCAGTACTTC. This encodes CSALGQGIAPYEQYF. The J gene is TRBJ2-7, the V gene TRBV20-1, with 9 nucleotides matching TRBD1. The CDR3 runs to 15 residues. CDR1 and CDR2 (germline): DFQATT, SNEGSKA (reference sequence). Trimming at V came to 6 bases and at J to 4 bases, leaving 13 bases not matched to a gene.